The text below deals with one T cell receptor beta chain. Its antigen is undetermined. The source of the sample is a study of monozygotic twins with inflammatory bowel disease. The germline V gene encodes CDR1 SGHRS and CDR2 YFSETQ. The CDR3 is made up of 17 amino acids. General observations from the study: Inverse Simpson values showed less TCRbeta diversity in IBD patients than in their healthy co-twins. Distinguishing T cell subtypes was not possible.

Researchers put TCRalpha and TCRbeta cDNA through two nested PCRs lasting about 17 and 10 cycles. TCRdb reprocessed the 5' RACE reads, keeping one entry per CDR3 protein, no DNA. The sample table sets out about 170,000 distinct CDR3 sequences. Blood was drawn at around 2.5 ml per donor. The specimen was blood. This clonotype originated in a human donor with ulcerative colitis or Crohn's disease, or a healthy co-twin of an affected twin (not recorded which). The chain combines TRBV5-1 with TRBJ2-4; TCRdb's assignment of TRBD2 cannot be checked, as there is no DNA. The CDR3 spells CASSLELAGLAKNIQYF.